This T cell receptor beta chain was identified in a study of blood T cell repertoires in COVID-19. Study in general: The United States, Italy and Spain supplied acute and convalescent COVID-19 samples. In each case, the material was cDNA or gDNA derived from T cells, B-cell-depleted T cells, or PBMCs.

The CDR3 sequence is 19 residues long. V shed 4 bases and J 0 bases; nucleotides not matched to a gene: 9. Germline CDR1 SGDLS, CDR2 YYNGEE. In this sample, this clone turned up a few times. Source study methods: Researchers report that nucleated cell counts were estimated from reference gene primer amplification. Some clones are missing from TCRdb's copy, which holds only in-frame ones; the method was immunoSEQ multiplex PCR. That table is the source of V, J and clone size, and D and trimming were worked out from the DNA. The sample lists about 280,000 clones, less than 90% seen once, with less than 15% in the top ten.

The TCR was taken from a human donor in a cohort sampled during active COVID-19. Sequenced material: peripheral blood. The chain uses TRBV9 and TRBJ2-2; the match to TRBD2 covers 13 bases. The CDR3 here is CASSSRLAGGPANTGELFF. DNA of the CDR3: TGTGCCAGCAGCTCCAGACTAGCGGGAGGCCCTGCGAACACCGGGGAGCTGTTTTTT. Filled out from reference TRBV9 and TRBJ2-2, the complete variable domain reads DSGVTQTPKHLITATGQRVTLRCSPRSGDLSVYWYQQSLDQGLQFLIQYYNGEERAKGNILERFSAQQFPDLHSELNLSSLELGDSALYFCASSSRLAGGPANTGELFFGEGSRLTVL.